This TCR beta chain was profiled in a study of blood T cell repertoires in COVID-19. The authors' processing: Amplifying reference gene primers gave estimates of nucleated cell counts. Generated by immunoSEQ multiplex PCR, the TCRdb table keeps only in-frame clones and is missing some. D and trimming come from the DNA, and the V and J calls and clone size come from that table. This table has around 380,000 clones, more than 75% appearing once. This CDR3 spans 13 amino acids. Germline values: CDR1 MNHEY, CDR2 SMNVEV (reference sequence). Trimming removed 3 bases at V and 0 bases at J, with 5 bases between.

The TCR comes from a young man who had recovered from COVID-19. This chain joins TRBV27 and TRBJ1-2; D not resolved. The specimen sequenced was PBMCs or T cells enriched from blood (not recorded which). CDR3 coding DNA: TGTGCCAGCAGTTTGGCCTCTAACTATGGCTACACCTTC. This sequence encodes CASSLASNYGYTF.